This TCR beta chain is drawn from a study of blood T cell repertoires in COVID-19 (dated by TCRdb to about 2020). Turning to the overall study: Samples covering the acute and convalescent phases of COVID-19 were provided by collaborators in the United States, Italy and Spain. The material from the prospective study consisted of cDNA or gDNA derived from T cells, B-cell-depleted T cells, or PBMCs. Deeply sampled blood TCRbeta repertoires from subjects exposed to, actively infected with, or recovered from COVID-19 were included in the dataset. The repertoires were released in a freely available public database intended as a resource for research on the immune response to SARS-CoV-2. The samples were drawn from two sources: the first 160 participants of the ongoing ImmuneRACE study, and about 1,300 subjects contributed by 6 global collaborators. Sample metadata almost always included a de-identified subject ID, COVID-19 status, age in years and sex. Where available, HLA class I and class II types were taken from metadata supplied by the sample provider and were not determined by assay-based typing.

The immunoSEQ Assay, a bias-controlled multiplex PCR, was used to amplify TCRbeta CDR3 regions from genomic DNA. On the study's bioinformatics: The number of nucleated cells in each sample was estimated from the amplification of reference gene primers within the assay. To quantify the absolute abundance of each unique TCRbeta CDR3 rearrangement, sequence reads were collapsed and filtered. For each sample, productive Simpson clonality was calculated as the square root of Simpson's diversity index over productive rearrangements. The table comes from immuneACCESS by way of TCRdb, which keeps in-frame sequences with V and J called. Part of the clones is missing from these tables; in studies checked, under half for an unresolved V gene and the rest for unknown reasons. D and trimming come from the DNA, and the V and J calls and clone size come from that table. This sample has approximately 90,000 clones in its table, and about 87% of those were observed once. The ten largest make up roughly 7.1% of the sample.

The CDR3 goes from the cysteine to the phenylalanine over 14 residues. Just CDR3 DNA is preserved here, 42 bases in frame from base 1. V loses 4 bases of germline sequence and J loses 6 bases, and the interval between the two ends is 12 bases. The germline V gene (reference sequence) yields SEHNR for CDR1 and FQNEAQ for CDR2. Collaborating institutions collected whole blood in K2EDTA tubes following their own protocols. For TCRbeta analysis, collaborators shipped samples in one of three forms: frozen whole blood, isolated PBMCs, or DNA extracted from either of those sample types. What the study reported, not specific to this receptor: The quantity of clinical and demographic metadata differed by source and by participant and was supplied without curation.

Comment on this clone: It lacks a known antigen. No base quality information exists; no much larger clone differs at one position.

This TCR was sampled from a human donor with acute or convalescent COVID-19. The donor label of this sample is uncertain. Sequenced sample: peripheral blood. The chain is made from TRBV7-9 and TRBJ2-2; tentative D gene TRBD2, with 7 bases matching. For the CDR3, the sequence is CASSWGGRAGELFF. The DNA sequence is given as TGTGCCAGCAGCTGGGGGGGCAGAGCCGGGGAGCTGTTTTTT.